This T cell receptor (beta chain) was captured by sequencing in a study of T cells in Graves' hyperthyroidism and ophthalmopathy. Any patient presenting with uncontrolled infection, other autoimmune disease, pregnancy or lactation was left out. PBMCs were sourced from approximately 9.3 ml fresh peripheral blood. Researchers amplified the TCR beta CDR3 regions from RNA transcripts. The HTBI primer set served for first-round RT-PCR of the TCR CDR3. TCRdb called the multiplex PCR reads again in MiXCR, with one record for every CDR3 protein. The data contain around 610,000 distinct CDR3 sequences, around 15% of them singletons. This clonotype was detected ten times or more. This CDR3 is 13 amino acids long. The ends were cut back, 5 bases at V and 5 bases at J, with 10 bases in the middle. Germline-derived CDR1 and CDR2 are SGHVS and FNYEAQ.

Sequenced sample: blood. The receptor was derived from a woman aged 35 to 49 with Graves' ophthalmopathy. The genes are TRBV7-6 and TRBJ1-5; possible D gene TRBD1, 5 bases. CDR3 residues: CASSADSYQPQHF. The CDR3 DNA follows: TGTGCCAGCAGCGCCGACAGCTATCAGCCCCAGCATTTT.